The rows below give T cell receptor beta chains drawn from one sample of a study of Ad26.COV2.S vaccination and SARS-CoV-2 variants. Sequencing used immunoSEQ multiplex PCR; TCRdb keeps in-frame clones, though not all of them. The sample yields about 97,000 clones, over 70% seen once. The specimen was peripheral blood, collected after recovery from COVID-19. Receptor source: a human donor who had recovered from COVID-19. Each CDR3 is given without its conserved first and last residue.

j_call	v_call	cdr3_aa
TRBJ2-7	TRBV28	ASSGDRGGSYEQY
TRBJ2-5	TRBV5-5	ASSSDREVETQY
TRBJ1-1	TRBV12-3/TRBV12-4	ASSLSDLIAF
TRBJ2-7	TRBV19	ASSIMGTGEQY
TRBJ2-2	TRBV7-9	ASSQQGGRELF
TRBJ2-3	TRBV28	ASSALGGQDTQY
TRBJ2-3	TRBV6-1	ASSDRYRGGTDTQY
TRBJ1-2	TRBV28	ASLQGASNYGYT
TRBJ2-7	TRBV5-1	ASSPGPSYEQY
TRBJ1-1	TRBV5-1	ASRRDVGPTEAF
TRBJ2-3	TRBV2	ASSTGPSTDTQY
TRBJ2-1	TRBV5-4	ASSPGGLDNEQF
TRBJ2-5	TRBV5-4	ASSLGGASGQETQY
TRBJ1-4	TRBV19	ASSGTRDLNEKLF
TRBJ1-4	TRBV19	ASSPEATNEKLF
TRBJ2-1	TRBV3-1/TRBV3-2	ASSHEGTGVKNEQF
TRBJ2-7	TRBV30	AWNERGGPYEQY